This T cell receptor beta chain emerged from a study of control samples from healthy donors and cancer patients. Libraries were prepared by immunoSEQ multiplex PCR; TCRdb keeps only in-frame clonotypes and omits some of them. The sample contains about 140,000 clones, roughly nine tenths of which appear only once. V lost 7 bases to trimming and J lost 10 bases; unmatched junction nucleotides: 10. This CDR3 has 13 amino acids. CDR1 is GTSNPN, CDR2 SVGIG, per germline (reference sequence). The chain has TRBV30 and TRBJ1-6, with 7 bases aligning to TRBD1. Specimen: blood. The TCR sequence derives from a woman aged 25 to 45 in good health. CDR3 residues: CASDRDEDSPLHF. DNA for the CDR3: TGTGCCTCCGACAGGGACGAAGACTCACCCCTCCACTTT. The complete variable domain, with remaining parts taken from reference TRBV30 and TRBJ1-6, reads SQTIHQWPATLVQPVGSPLSLECTVEGTSNPNLYWYRQAAGRGLQLLFYSVGIGQISSEVPQNLSASRPQDRQFILSSKKLLLSDSGFYLCASDRDEDSPLHFGNGTRLTVT.